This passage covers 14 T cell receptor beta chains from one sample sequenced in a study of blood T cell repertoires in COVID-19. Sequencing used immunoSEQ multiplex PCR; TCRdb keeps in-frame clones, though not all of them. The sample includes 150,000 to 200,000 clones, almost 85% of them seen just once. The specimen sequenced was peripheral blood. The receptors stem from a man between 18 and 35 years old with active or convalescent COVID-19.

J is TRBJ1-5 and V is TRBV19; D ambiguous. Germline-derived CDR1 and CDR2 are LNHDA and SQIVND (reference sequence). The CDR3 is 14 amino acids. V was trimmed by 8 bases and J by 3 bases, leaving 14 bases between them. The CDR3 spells CASSWAGVNQPQHF. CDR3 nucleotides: TGTGCCAGTTCGTGGGCTGGTGTCAATCAGCCCCAGCATTTT.

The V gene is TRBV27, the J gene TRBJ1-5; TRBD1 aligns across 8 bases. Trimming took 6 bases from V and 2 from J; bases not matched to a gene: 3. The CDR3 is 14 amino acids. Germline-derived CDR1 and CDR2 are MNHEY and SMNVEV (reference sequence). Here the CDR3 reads CASRPTGGNQPQHF. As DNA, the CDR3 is TGTGCCAGCAGACCGACAGGGGGCAATCAGCCCCAGCATTTT.

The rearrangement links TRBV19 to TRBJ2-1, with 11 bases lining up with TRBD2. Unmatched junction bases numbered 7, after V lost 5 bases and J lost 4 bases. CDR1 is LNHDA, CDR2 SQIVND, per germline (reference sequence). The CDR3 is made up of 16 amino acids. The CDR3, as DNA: TGTGCCAGTAGTGAATCACTAGCGGGAGATTACAATGAGCAGTTCTTC. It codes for CASSESLAGDYNEQFF.

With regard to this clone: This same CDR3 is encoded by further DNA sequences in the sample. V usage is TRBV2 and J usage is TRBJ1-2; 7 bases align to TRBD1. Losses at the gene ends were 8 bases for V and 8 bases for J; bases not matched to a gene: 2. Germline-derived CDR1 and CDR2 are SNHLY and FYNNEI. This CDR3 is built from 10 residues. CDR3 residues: CASRGGGYTF. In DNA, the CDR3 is TGTGCCAGCCGAGGGGGCGGCTACACCTTC.

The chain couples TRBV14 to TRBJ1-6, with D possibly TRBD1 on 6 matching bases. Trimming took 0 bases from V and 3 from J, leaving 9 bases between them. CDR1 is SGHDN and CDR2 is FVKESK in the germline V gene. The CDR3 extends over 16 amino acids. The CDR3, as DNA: TGTGCCAGCAGCCAAGAACAGGGACACTATAATTCACCCCTCCACTTT. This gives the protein CASSQEQGHYNSPLHF.

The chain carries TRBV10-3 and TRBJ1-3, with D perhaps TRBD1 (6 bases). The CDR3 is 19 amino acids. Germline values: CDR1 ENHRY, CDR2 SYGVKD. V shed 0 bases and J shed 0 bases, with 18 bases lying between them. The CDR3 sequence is CAISESGRGAMGSGNTIYF. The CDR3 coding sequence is TGTGCCATCAGTGAGTCGGGCAGGGGAGCCATGGGCTCTGGAAACACCATATATTTT.

CDR3 coding DNA: TGTGCCAGCTCACCGCCGGGGACTTTTCTCTCTGGAAACACCATATATTTT. Protein: CASSPPGTFLSGNTIYF. The chain employs TRBV18 and TRBJ1-3; weak D call: TRBD1 (5 bases). This CDR3 has 17 residues. Germline CDR1 KGHSH, CDR2 LQKENI. V lost 3 bases and J lost 0, with 15 bases in between.

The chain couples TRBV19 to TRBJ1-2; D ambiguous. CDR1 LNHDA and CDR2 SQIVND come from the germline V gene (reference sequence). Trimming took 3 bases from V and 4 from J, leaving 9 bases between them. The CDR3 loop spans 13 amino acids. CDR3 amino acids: CASSMDRGYGYTF. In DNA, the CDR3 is TGTGCCAGTAGTATGGACCGGGGCTATGGCTACACCTTC. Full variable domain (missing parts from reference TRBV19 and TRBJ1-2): DGGITQSPKYLFRKEGQNVTLSCEQNLNHDAMYWYRQDPGQGLRLIYYSQIVNDFQKGDIAEGYSVSREKKESFPLTVTSAQKNPTAFYLCASSMDRGYGYTFGSGTRLTVV.

CDR3 protein: CASSPRDRGDYGYTF. CDR3 nucleotide sequence: TGTGCCAGCTCACCAAGAGACAGGGGGGACTATGGCTACACCTTC. V is TRBV18 and J is TRBJ1-2; TRBD1 aligns across 9 bases. The V gene end was trimmed by 2 bases and the J gene end by 3 bases; junction bases not matched to a gene: 4. CDR1 is KGHSH and CDR2 is LQKENI in the germline V gene. The CDR3 contains 15 residues.

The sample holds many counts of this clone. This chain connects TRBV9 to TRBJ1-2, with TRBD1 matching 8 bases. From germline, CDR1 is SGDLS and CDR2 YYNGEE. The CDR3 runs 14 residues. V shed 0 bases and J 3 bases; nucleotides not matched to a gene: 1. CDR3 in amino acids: CASSVEQGDYGYTF. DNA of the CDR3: TGTGCCAGCAGCGTAGAACAGGGGGACTATGGCTACACCTTC. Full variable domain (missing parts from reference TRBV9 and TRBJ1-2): DSGVTQTPKHLITATGQRVTLRCSPRSGDLSVYWYQQSLDQGLQFLIQYYNGEERAKGNILERFSAQQFPDLHSELNLSSLELGDSALYFCASSVEQGDYGYTFGSGTRLTVV.

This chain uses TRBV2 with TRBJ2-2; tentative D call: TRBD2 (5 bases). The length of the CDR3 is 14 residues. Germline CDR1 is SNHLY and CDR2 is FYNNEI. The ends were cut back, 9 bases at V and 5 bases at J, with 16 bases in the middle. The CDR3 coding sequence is TGTGCCAGTTCCGTGGGAGTTTATACCGGGGAGCTGTTTTTT. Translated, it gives CASSVGVYTGELFF.

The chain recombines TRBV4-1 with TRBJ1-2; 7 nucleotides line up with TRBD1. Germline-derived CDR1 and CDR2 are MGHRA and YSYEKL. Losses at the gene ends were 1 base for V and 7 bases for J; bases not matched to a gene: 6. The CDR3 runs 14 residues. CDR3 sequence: CASSQGRQGRGYTF. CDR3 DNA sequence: TGCGCCAGCAGCCAAGGTCGACAGGGACGTGGCTACACCTTC.

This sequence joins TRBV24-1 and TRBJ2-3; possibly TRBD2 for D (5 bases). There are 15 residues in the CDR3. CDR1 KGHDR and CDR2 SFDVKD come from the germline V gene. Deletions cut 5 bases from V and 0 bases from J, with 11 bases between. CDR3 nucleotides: TGTGCCACCAGTGTCCCGGGATCAAGCACAGATACGCAGTATTTT. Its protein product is CATSVPGSSTDTQYF.

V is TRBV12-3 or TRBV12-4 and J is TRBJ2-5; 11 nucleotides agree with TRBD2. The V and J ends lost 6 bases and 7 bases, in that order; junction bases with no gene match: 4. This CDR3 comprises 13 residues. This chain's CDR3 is CASRLAGAPTQYF. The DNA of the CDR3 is TGTGCCAGCAGACTAGCGGGGGCCCCGACCCAGTACTTC.